This is a list of T cell receptor beta chains from one sample in a study of blood T cell repertoires in COVID-19. Clones were read by immunoSEQ multiplex PCR, and TCRdb kept only the in-frame ones, dropping some. The repertoire consists of 65,000 to 80,000 clones, with 85% to 90% occurring once and the leading ten covering 17%. The sample taken for sequencing was peripheral blood. These TCRs come from an elderly man in a cohort sampled during active COVID-19. The CDR3 runs from the conserved cysteine through the conserved F or W. A D gene is named only where the DNA matches it firmly. Not every row has a clone size; where given, it reads once, few, many or a size class.

j_call d_call clone_size v_call cdr3_nt cdr3_aa
TRBJ2-5 TRBD2 - TRBV27 TGTGCCAGCAGTTTAATTGGGACTAGCGGGGTTCGTTTTGGTTCTCGGGAGACCCAGTACTTC CASSLIGTSGVRFGSRETQYF
TRBJ1-3 - - TRBV15 TGTGCCACCAGCAGAGGGAGGGGGGGGTTTGCCACCATATATTTT CATSRGRGGFATIYF
TRBJ1-2 - few TRBV5-6 TGTGCCAGCAGCCTCGGCCCAGGAGGAGCCTATGGCTACACCTTC CASSLGPGGAYGYTF
TRBJ2-3 - - TRBV19 TGTGCCAGTAGTACCCCGACCGAGGGCACAGATACGCAGTATTTT CASSTPTEGTDTQYF
TRBJ1-1 - - TRBV19 TGTGCCAGTAGTATCAGGGAGAACACTGAAGCTTTCTTT CASSIRENTEAFF
TRBJ1-3 - - TRBV5-1 TGCGCCAGCAGCTTGGAGTCAGGCTCTGGAAACACCATATATTTT CASSLESGSGNTIYF
TRBJ1-3 - - TRBV6-5 TGTGCCAGCAGTTACGCAGGGCACTCTGGAAACACCATATATTTT CASSYAGHSGNTIYF
TRBJ2-7 TRBD2 - TRBV2 TGTGCCAGCACCTCGGGGCGGGGGGGCCCGTTCCAGCAGTACTTC CASTSGRGGPFQQYF
TRBJ2-1 - - TRBV28 TGTGCCAGCGGAACAGGGTTAGTCAATGAGCAGTTCTTC CASGTGLVNEQFF
TRBJ1-1 - - TRBV25-1 TGTGCCAGCACCCCATGGGGGGGGGACACTGAAGCTTTCTTT CASTPWGGDTEAFF
TRBJ1-2 - - TRBV10-1 TGCGCCAGCAGTGAGTCGACTCGTGGGGGCGTAAACTATGGCTACACCTTC CASSESTRGGVNYGYTF
TRBJ2-7 - - TRBV5-4 TGTGCCAGCAGCTTGGACGGTTTCGAGCAGTACTTC CASSLDGFEQYF
TRBJ2-2 TRBD1 few TRBV28 TGTGCCAGCAGAGGACAGGGGGCGAACACCGGGGAGCTGTTTTTT CASRGQGANTGELFF
TRBJ1-5 TRBD1 - TRBV6-5 TGTGCCAGCAGTATTCGGACAGGGGCCAATCAGCCCCAGCATTTT CASSIRTGANQPQHF
TRBJ2-1 TRBD1 - TRBV3-1/TRBV3-2 TGTGCCAGCAGCCAAGGGGACAGGGGCTATGAGCAGTTCTTC CASSQGDRGYEQFF
TRBJ2-5 TRBD2 few TRBV4-1 TGCGCCAGCAGCGTACGTAGCGGGGAGGGAGAGACCCAGTACTTC CASSVRSGEGETQYF
TRBJ2-2 TRBD1 - TRBV5-1 TGCGCCAGCAGCTGGGGACAGACGAACACCGGGGAGCTGTTTTTT CASSWGQTNTGELFF
TRBJ1-1 TRBD1 once TRBV4-1 TGCGCCAGCAGCCAGACCGGGACAGGGGCGAACACTGAAGCTTTCTTT CASSQTGTGANTEAFF
TRBJ2-2 - - TRBV5-1 TGCGCCAGCAGCACAGGCGAGCTTACCGGGGAGCTGTTTTTT CASSTGELTGELFF
TRBJ2-3 TRBD2 - TRBV3-1/TRBV3-2 TGTGCCAGCAGCAAGGGGACTAGCGGTCGCACAGATACGCAGTATTTT CASSKGTSGRTDTQYF
TRBJ2-7 - - TRBV6-5 TGTGCCAGCAGTTACGACGCGGGTGAGAGGGAGCAGTACTTC CASSYDAGEREQYF
TRBJ1-5 - - TRBV7-2 TGTGCCAGCAGCTTAGTACAGGGCCCCGGGCAGCCCCAGCATTTT CASSLVQGPGQPQHF
TRBJ2-5 TRBD2 once TRBV6-2/TRBV6-3 TGTGCCAGCAGTGACCTAGCGGGGGGGCGGGAGACCCAGTACTTC CASSDLAGGRETQYF
TRBJ2-3 TRBD2 - TRBV5-4 TGTGCCAGCAGTGCCGGGACTAGCGGGGGGCGAGATACGCAGTATTTT CASSAGTSGGRDTQYF
TRBJ2-3 TRBD1 - TRBV5-1 TGCGCCAGCAGGGCCGGACAGGGGAACACAGATACGCAGTATTTT CASRAGQGNTDTQYF
TRBJ2-2 TRBD1 - TRBV7-2 TGTGCCAGCAGCCCCCAGACAGGGGGGTCTGGGGAGCTGTTTTTT CASSPQTGGSGELFF
TRBJ1-1 - - TRBV27 TGTGCCAGCAGTCCCCCACGGGCGGGGAACACTGAAGCTTTCTTT CASSPPRAGNTEAFF
TRBJ2-3 TRBD2 - TRBV6-6 TGTGCCAGCAGTTCACGGGGGGTTGTAAGCACAGATACGCAGTATTTT CASSSRGVVSTDTQYF
TRBJ1-2 - - TRBV5-4 TGTGCCAGCAGCTTTAGACACCAGGTCGGCGGCTACACCTTC CASSFRHQVGGYTF
TRBJ2-1 TRBD1 - TRBV7-8 TGTGCCAGCAGTGGACAGGGGGCCTACAATGAGCAGTTCTTC CASSGQGAYNEQFF
TRBJ1-2 - - TRBV6-5 TGTGCCAGCAGCCAGGATCTATATGGCTACACCTTC CASSQDLYGYTF
TRBJ2-3 - - TRBV5-1 TGCGCCAGCAGCTTGGGAAGGGTGAGGGCCACAGATACGCAGTATTTT CASSLGRVRATDTQYF
TRBJ2-3 TRBD2 - TRBV10-3 TGTGCCATCTCAGGACTAGCGGGGGGGCCAGATACGCAGTATTTT CAISGLAGGPDTQYF
TRBJ1-2 - - TRBV12-1 TGTGCCAGCAGCCACAACTTGCAGGAAAACTATGGCTACACCTTC CASSHNLQENYGYTF
TRBJ1-6 TRBD1 - TRBV6-5 TGTGCCAGCAGTTACGGGACAGAGGGCAATTCACCCCTCCACTTT CASSYGTEGNSPLHF
TRBJ1-5 TRBD1 - TRBV19 TGTGCCAGTAGTGCTGGACAGGGGGCTGTTCAGCCCCAGCATTTT CASSAGQGAVQPQHF
TRBJ2-5 - - TRBV6-5 TGTGCCAGCTCGACTCAGGGGGGAGAGACCCAGTACTTC CASSTQGGETQYF
TRBJ1-2 TRBD1 - TRBV19 TGTGCCAGTAGTAACGACAGGGTTGACTATGGCTACACCTTC CASSNDRVDYGYTF
TRBJ1-1 - - TRBV28 TGTGCCAGCAGTTCCCACCGTTGGGGAGAAGGACTCACTGAAGCTTTCTTT CASSSHRWGEGLTEAFF
TRBJ2-6 TRBD2 once TRBV15 TGTGCCACCAGCAGAGACGGGCTGGGAGGGGCTGGGGCCAACGTCCTGACTTTC CATSRDGLGGAGANVLTF
TRBJ2-3 TRBD1 - TRBV5-4 TGTGCCAGCAGCCGGGGAGTCGGGACAGCTAGCACAGATACGCAGTATTTT CASSRGVGTASTDTQYF
TRBJ1-4 - - TRBV18 TGTGCCAGCTCACTGGGAGGCGAGAGGGCAACTAATGAAAAACTGTTTTTT CASSLGGERATNEKLFF
TRBJ1-1 - few TRBV12-3/TRBV12-4 TGTGCCAGCCCCACGGAGGAGAACACTGAAGCTTTCTTT CASPTEENTEAFF
TRBJ2-1 TRBD1 - TRBV19 TGTGCCAGTAGTACGCGGACAGGGAACTCCTACAATGAGCAGTTCTTC CASSTRTGNSYNEQFF
TRBJ2-3 TRBD2 - TRBV20-1 TGCACAGGGCGGGGGGCAGATACGCAGTATTTT CTGRGADTQYF
TRBJ2-3 TRBD2 - TRBV18 TGTGCCAGCTCATCGTCGACTAGCGGGGGGGCATCAGATACGCAGTATTTT CASSSSTSGGASDTQYF
TRBJ2-3 TRBD2 - TRBV27 TGTGCCAGCAGGAGGGTGTTTCAACTAGCGGGGGGATCTACGCAGTATTTT CASRRVFQLAGGSTQYF
TRBJ2-7 - few TRBV2 TGTGCCAGCAGTAGGCTCCGGGACTGGCAGTACTTC CASSRLRDWQYF
TRBJ1-2 - - TRBV10-3 TGTGCCATCAGTGAGCCGAGCTCAGGGGAGTCACCCTATGGCTACACCTTC CAISEPSSGESPYGYTF
TRBJ2-3 - - TRBV6-2/TRBV6-3 TGTGCCAGCAGTTACCCTACAGGTTTTAGCACAGATACGCAGTATTTT CASSYPTGFSTDTQYF